This T cell receptor (beta chain) originates from a study of blood T cells in healthy people across ages. The germline V gene has CDR1 SGHRS and CDR2 YFSETQ. Trimming took off 3 bases at V and 7 bases at J, with 11 bases between the two ends. The CDR3 runs to 14 residues. Combining a sample-barcoded 5' primer with a J-beta primer mix, a second PCR ran for about 7 to 11 cycles. TCRdb processed the 5' RACE reads anew with MiXCR; each CDR3 protein has one entry. This sample has about 640,000 distinct CDR3 sequences, with 58% found just once. This chain links TRBV5-1 with TRBJ1-6; D is ambiguous. This receptor was identified in a man in his 60s in good health. Material: blood. CDR3 sequence reads: CASSYSVYNSPLHF. In nucleotides, the CDR3 is TGCGCCAGCAGCTACAGTGTATACAATTCACCCCTCCACTTT.